The entry below describes one T cell receptor beta chain. This record comes from a study of blood T cells in healthy people across ages. V lost 2 bases to trimming and J lost 6 bases; unmatched junction nucleotides: 4. Germline loops: CDR1 SGHRS, CDR2 YFSETQ. The CDR3 has 13 amino acids. Alongside a J-beta primer mix, a sample-barcoded 5' primer served in a second PCR lasting about 7 to 11 cycles. TCRdb reprocessed the 5' RACE reads via MiXCR and lists one record per CDR3 protein. Among more than 650,000 distinct CDR3 sequences, roughly 25% were seen once, and the ten largest hold 2.5% to 3.5%. Separately, the same data were catalogued under a study of T cells of mothers and their children.

This chain links TRBV5-1 with TRBJ1-2; 7 positions match TRBD1. The sequence was obtained from a boy aged 10-17 years in good health. Material: blood. The CDR3: CASSLQGRNGYTF. CDR3 nucleotide sequence: TGCGCCAGCAGCTTACAGGGGCGGAATGGCTACACCTTC.